This note documents a single T cell receptor beta chain sequence. The antigen remains unidentified. Sample treatment: roughly 10-day PBMC culture with coronavirus spike peptide pools or control peptides (ViraFEST assay). Wells contained two million PBMCs each, and these were cultured with around 10 IU/ml IL-2 and roughly 10 ug/ml peptide pools. Oncomine TCR Beta short-read sequencing was applied to DNA from cultured CD4+ T cells. Using the QIAamp micro DNA kit, genomic DNA was extracted from the CD4+ T cells that had been cultured. In TCRdb, the PCR reads were re-called with MiXCR into one record per CDR3 protein. The sample shows about 16,000 distinct CDR3 sequences, 54% of them seen only once. The CDR3 spans 15 residues. V was pared by 2 bases and J by 0 bases, with 9 bases between. Germline assignment: CDR1 MNHEY and CDR2 SMNVEV (reference sequence). The source of the sample is a study of vaccination and CD4 T cells after COVID-19. Findings and caveats of the study: Convalescent patients' clones that were vaccine-specific were spike mono-reactive in 304 of 307 cases.

The source is a human donor with COVID-19. The chain carries TRBV27 and TRBJ2-3, with a tentative D call TRBD1 (5 bases). The material was cultured CD4+ T cells from blood, obtained after SARS-CoV-2 vaccination. In DNA form, the CDR3 reads TGTGCCAGCAGTTTAAAGGGGCCGAGCACAGATACGCAGTATTTT. Protein product: CASSLKGPSTDTQYF.